A single sample is the source of the 2 T cell receptor beta chains below, sequenced in a study of T cell responses to AZD1222 COVID-19 vaccine. This table comes from immunoSEQ multiplex PCR, and its TCRdb copy is limited to in-frame clones, with some not included. The table has tens of thousands of clones, under 95% seen once. The source was peripheral blood, collected on day 0 of MenACWY control vaccination. The origin of the receptors is an adult in good health.

This chain connects TRBV5-4 to TRBJ2-6, with TRBD1 identical over 8 bases. CDR1 SGHNT and CDR2 YYREEE come from the germline V gene (reference sequence). The CDR3 consists of 19 residues. V trimming: 4 bases; J trimming: 0 bases; junction bases outside the gene matches: 12. The CDR3 DNA reads TGTGCCAGCAGCCCTACAGGGGGAAGTGCCCTCTCTGGGGCCAACGTCCTGACTTTC. This encodes CASSPTGGSALSGANVLTF.

The chain carries TRBV11-3 and TRBJ1-1; D is ambiguous. Trimming took off 5 bases at V and 8 bases at J, with 15 bases between the two ends. This CDR3 has 13 residues. Germline-derived CDR1 and CDR2 are SGHNT and YENEEA. The CDR3 spells CASSPNSVGEAFF. The DNA for the CDR3 is TGTGCCAGCAGCCCGAACTCCGTCGGGGAAGCTTTCTTT.